The 18 T cell receptor beta chains reported below all come from one sample, sequenced in a study of T cell responses to AZD1222 COVID-19 vaccine. TCRdb's table, derived via immunoSEQ multiplex PCR, lists solely in-frame clones and lacks some. The sample consists of under 170,000 clones, 92% of them appearing once. Specimen: peripheral blood, collected 28 days after the second AZD1222 dose. These receptors were taken from an adult who received the AZD1222 COVID-19 vaccine.

V and J are TRBV30 and TRBJ2-3; no reliable D call. Looked up from germline, CDR1 is GTSNPN and CDR2 is SVGIG (reference sequence). The CDR3 totals 13 residues. V lost 0 bases to trimming and J lost 6 bases, with 10 bases between them. CDR3 sequence: CAWSVRDGDTQYF. DNA for the CDR3: TGTGCCTGGAGTGTACGAGATGGGGATACGCAGTATTTT.

This clone was counted only a few times. The V gene is TRBV4-1, the J gene TRBJ1-2, with 8 bases identical to TRBD1. CDR3 size: 13 residues. Germline CDR1 is MGHRA and CDR2 is YSYEKL. V was clipped by 8 bases and J by 6 bases; unmatched bases: 8. CDR3 loop: CASWTGKRNGYTF. CDR3 sequence (DNA): TGCGCCAGCTGGACAGGGAAACGTAATGGCTACACCTTC.

The chain uses TRBV28 and TRBJ2-1, with 7 bases that match TRBD1. Per the germline V gene, CDR1 is MDHEN and CDR2 is SYDVKM. The CDR3 is 16 residues long. V dropped 2 bases and J dropped 5; count of bases not matched to a gene: 9. CDR3 sequence reads: CASSLGDSARNNEQFF. In DNA, the CDR3 is TGTGCCAGCAGTTTAGGGGACAGCGCTAGAAACAATGAGCAGTTCTTC.

This clone was counted once. The chain couples TRBV30 to TRBJ2-7; D unresolved. This CDR3 comprises 12 residues. Trimming stripped 5 bases from V and 3 bases from J, with 11 bases between. Per germline, CDR1 GTSNPN and CDR2 SVGIG (reference sequence). CDR3 nucleotide sequence: TGTGCCTGGGAAACACGGAACTACGAGCAGTACTTC. Encoded protein: CAWETRNYEQYF.

This clone has just one count. The J gene is TRBJ2-1, the V gene TRBV18; 9 bases match TRBD2. Trimming took 3 bases from V and 0 from J; bases not matched to a gene: 6. The CDR3 is 17 residues long. Germline V gene data show CDR1 as KGHSH and CDR2 as LQKENI. This CDR3 is CASSPLAGVPSYNEQFF. The CDR3 DNA reads as TGTGCCAGCTCACCCTTAGCGGGAGTTCCCTCCTACAATGAGCAGTTCTTC.

The rearrangement joins TRBV7-3 to TRBJ1-2; perhaps TRBD1 as D (5 bases). Germline CDR1 SGHTA, CDR2 FQGTGA. With 2 bases removed from V and 2 bases from J, the gap between germline ends came to 6 bases. The length of the CDR3 is 13 residues. CDR3 amino acids: CASSLGANYGYTF. The CDR3 DNA follows: TGTGCCAGCAGCTTAGGGGCCAACTATGGCTACACCTTC.

The chain links TRBV6-5 to TRBJ1-2; D not certain. Trimming took off 2 bases at V and 4 bases at J, with 17 bases between the two ends. The CDR3 covers 16 residues. Germline assignment: CDR1 MNHEY and CDR2 SVGAGI. The DNA for the CDR3 is TGTGCCAGCAGTTACGGTGTACCACTAGAAGGCTATGGCTACACCTTC. Amino acids: CASSYGVPLEGYGYTF.

The chain is built from TRBV11-2 and TRBJ2-2, with unresolved D. The V gene lost 3 bases and the J gene lost 0 bases, with 8 bases spanning the gap. The CDR3 length is 15 residues. Germline V gene lookup returns CDR1 SGHAT and CDR2 FQNNGV. DNA of the CDR3: TGTGCCAGCAGCTTTAAGTACCCGAACACCGGGGAGCTGTTTTTT. This codes for CASSFKYPNTGELFF. The whole variable domain, remainder taken from reference TRBV11-2 and TRBJ2-2, is EAGVAQSPRYKIIEKRQSVAFWCNPISGHATLYWYQQILGQGPKLLIQFQNNGVVDDSQLPKDRFSAERLKGVDSTLKIQPAKLEDSAVYLCASSFKYPNTGELFFGEGSRLTVL.

The rearrangement links TRBV28 to TRBJ2-5; 8 bases fit TRBD1. J lost 5 bases, V lost 3 bases, and 2 bases had no gene match. The CDR3 extends over 13 amino acids. Germline CDR1 and CDR2: MDHEN and SYDVKM. CDR3 sequence (DNA): TGTGCCAGCAGTTTCAGGGGGCCTGAGACCCAGTACTTC. It codes for CASSFRGPETQYF.

This chain connects TRBV5-1 to TRBJ2-1, with TRBD2 matching over 12 bases. CDR3 length equals 16 residues. The trim removed 0 bases at V and 4 bases at J, leaving 2 bases unmatched. Germline V gives CDR1 SGHRS, CDR2 YFSETQ. CDR3 sequence reads: CASSLGTSGIYNEQFF. CDR3 DNA: TGCGCCAGCAGCTTGGGGACTAGCGGGATATACAATGAGCAGTTCTTC. Full variable domain (rest looked up from reference TRBV5-1 and TRBJ2-1): KAGVTQTPRYLIKTRGQQVTLSCSPISGHRSVSWYQQTPGQGLQFLFEYFSETQRNKGNFPGRFSGRQFSNSRSEMNVSTLELGDSALYLCASSLGTSGIYNEQFFGPGTRLTVL.

V gene TRBV19 combines with J gene TRBJ2-5; TRBD1 might be the D (5 bases). V shed 5 bases and J shed 2 bases, with 15 bases lying between them. Germline lookup yields CDR1 LNHDA and CDR2 SQIVND (reference sequence). This CDR3 spans 15 amino acids. CDR3 amino acids: CASSEARGTQETQYF. The CDR3 DNA reads TGTGCCAGTAGTGAGGCAAGGGGAACGCAAGAGACCCAGTACTTC.

The genes are TRBV30 and TRBJ2-7; 12 bases fit TRBD2. Unmatched junction bases numbered 2, after V lost 1 base and J lost 4 bases. Germline CDR1 and CDR2: GTSNPN and SVGIG (reference sequence). The CDR3 has 14 residues. CDR3 DNA sequence: TGTGCCTGGAGTGGACTAGCGGGAGTTTACGAGCAGTACTTC. This sequence encodes CAWSGLAGVYEQYF.

The table lists this clone with a count of one. The gene calls are TRBV24-1 and TRBJ2-1; 10 nucleotides agree with TRBD2. The CDR3 is made up of 16 amino acids. Trimming at V came to 3 bases and at J to 5 bases, leaving 6 bases not matched to a gene. CDR1 is KGHDR and CDR2 is SFDVKD in the germline V gene. Here the CDR3 DNA reads TGTGCCACCAGTGATGCTAGCGGGAGACTCCACAATGAGCAGTTCTTC. As protein: CATSDASGRLHNEQFF.

The chain couples TRBV5-1 to TRBJ2-2; TRBD1 might be the D (6 bases). Germline CDR1 is SGHRS and CDR2 is YFSETQ. The CDR3 extends over 16 amino acids. With 2 bases removed from V and 1 base from J, the gap between germline ends came to 12 bases. CDR3: CASSFSGQMNTGELFF. Here the CDR3 DNA reads TGCGCCAGCAGCTTCTCCGGACAGATGAACACCGGGGAGCTGTTTTTT.

This chain connects TRBV11-2 to TRBJ2-7; possibly TRBD2 for D (5 bases). The CDR3 extends over 14 amino acids. Germline lookup yields CDR1 SGHAT and CDR2 FQNNGV. V lost 4 bases and J lost 0, with 10 bases in between. The CDR3 region is CASSSTGISYEQYF. As DNA, the CDR3 is TGTGCCAGCAGCTCAACGGGAATCTCCTACGAGCAGTACTTC.

The gene calls are TRBV2 and TRBJ1-4, with D possibly being TRBD1 (5 bases). Deletions cut 6 bases from V and 7 bases from J, with 12 bases between. This CDR3 is built from 13 residues. Germline V gene lookup returns CDR1 SNHLY and CDR2 FYNNEI. DNA for the CDR3: TGTGCCAGCAGCGAAAGGGGAGCTGAAAAACTGTTTTTT. This gives the protein CASSERGAEKLFF. The whole variable domain, remainder taken from reference TRBV2 and TRBJ1-4, is EPEVTQTPSHQVTQMGQEVILRCVPISNHLYFYWYRQILGQKVEFLVSFYNNEISEKSEIFDDQFSVERPDGSNFTLKIRSTKLEDSAMYFCASSERGAEKLFFGSGTQLSVL.

This chain joins TRBV19 and TRBJ1-1, with D possibly matching TRBD1 (5 bases). Trimming removed 5 bases from V and 5 bases from J, with 18 bases in between. Germline assignment: CDR1 LNHDA and CDR2 SQIVND (reference sequence). The CDR3 has 15 amino acids. The CDR3 region has the DNA TGTGCCAGTAGTCACTCGGGACCCCCGGAGACTGAAGCTTTCTTT. This translates into CASSHSGPPETEAFF.

The V and J genes are TRBV24-1 and TRBJ2-1; maybe TRBD2 (5 bases). Germline assignment: CDR1 KGHDR and CDR2 SFDVKD. The germline V and J ends were trimmed by 2 bases and 2 bases, with 12 bases remaining between them. This CDR3 has 16 amino acids. The CDR3 bases are TGTGCCACCAGTGATTCCGACTACTTGACCTACAATGAGCAGTTCTTC. Its protein is CATSDSDYLTYNEQFF.